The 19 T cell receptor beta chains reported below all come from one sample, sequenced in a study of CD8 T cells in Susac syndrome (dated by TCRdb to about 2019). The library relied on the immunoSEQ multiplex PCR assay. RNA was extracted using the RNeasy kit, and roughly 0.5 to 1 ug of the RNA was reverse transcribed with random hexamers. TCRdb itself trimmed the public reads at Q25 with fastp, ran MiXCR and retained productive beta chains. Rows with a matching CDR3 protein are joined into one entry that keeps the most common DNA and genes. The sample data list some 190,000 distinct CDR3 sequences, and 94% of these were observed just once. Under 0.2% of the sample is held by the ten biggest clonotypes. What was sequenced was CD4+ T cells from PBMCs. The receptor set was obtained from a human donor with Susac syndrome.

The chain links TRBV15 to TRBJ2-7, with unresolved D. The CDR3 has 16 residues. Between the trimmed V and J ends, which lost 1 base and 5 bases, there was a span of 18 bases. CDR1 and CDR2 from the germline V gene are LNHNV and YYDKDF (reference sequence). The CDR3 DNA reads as TGTGCCACCAGCAGAGTAACGGCACATCTAACCGACGAGCAGTACTTC. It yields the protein CATSRVTAHLTDEQYF.

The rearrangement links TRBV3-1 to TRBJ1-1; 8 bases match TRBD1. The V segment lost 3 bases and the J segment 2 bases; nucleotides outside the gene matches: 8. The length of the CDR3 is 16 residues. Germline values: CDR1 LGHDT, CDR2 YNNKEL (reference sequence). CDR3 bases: TGTGCCAGCAGCCACCGGACAGGGAGAGGAAACACTGAAGCTTTCTTT. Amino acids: CASSHRTGRGNTEAFF.

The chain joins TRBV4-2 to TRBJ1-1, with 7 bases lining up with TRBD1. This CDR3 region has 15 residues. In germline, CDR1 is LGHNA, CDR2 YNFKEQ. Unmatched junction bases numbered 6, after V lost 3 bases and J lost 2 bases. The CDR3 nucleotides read TGTGCCAGCAGCCAGCTCACAGGGGCTAACACTGAAGCTTTCTTT. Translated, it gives CASSQLTGANTEAFF.

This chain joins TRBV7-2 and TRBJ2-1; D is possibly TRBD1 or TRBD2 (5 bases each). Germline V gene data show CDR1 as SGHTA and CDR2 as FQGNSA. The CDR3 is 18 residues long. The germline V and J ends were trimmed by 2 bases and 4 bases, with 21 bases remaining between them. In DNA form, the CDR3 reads TGTGCCAGCAGCTTATTCGGCAAGGGGACGTATCAGTACAATGAGCAGTTCTTC. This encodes CASSLFGKGTYQYNEQFF.

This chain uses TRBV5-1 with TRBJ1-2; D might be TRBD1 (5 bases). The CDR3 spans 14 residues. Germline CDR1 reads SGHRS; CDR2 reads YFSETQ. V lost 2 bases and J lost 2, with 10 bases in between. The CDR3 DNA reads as TGCGCCAGCAGCTTCGGGACTGTGAACTATGGCTACACCTTC. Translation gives CASSFGTVNYGYTF. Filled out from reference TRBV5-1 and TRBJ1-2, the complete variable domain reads KAGVTQTPRYLIKTRGQQVTLSCSPISGHRSVSWYQQTPGQGLQFLFEYFSETQRNKGNFPGRFSGRQFSNSRSEMNVSTLELGDSALYLCASSFGTVNYGYTFGSGTRLTVV.

The CDR3 sequence is CASSPLEVGGAQYF. As DNA, the CDR3 is TGTGCCAGCAGCCCACTTGAAGTCGGGGGCGCGCAGTATTTT. The genes are TRBV14 and TRBJ2-3; either TRBD1 or TRBD2 may supply D (6 bases each). This CDR3 is built from 14 residues. Trimming shortened V by 4 bases and J by 10 bases, and 18 bases separated the two germline ends. CDR1 and CDR2 from the germline V gene are SGHDN and FVKESK.

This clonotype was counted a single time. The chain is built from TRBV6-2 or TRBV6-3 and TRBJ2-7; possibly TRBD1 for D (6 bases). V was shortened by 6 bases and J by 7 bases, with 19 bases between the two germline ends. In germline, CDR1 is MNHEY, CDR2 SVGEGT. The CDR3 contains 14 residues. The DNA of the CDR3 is TGTGCCAGCAGCTCCGGGCCCGGTAGGGGGGAGCAGTACTTC. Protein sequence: CASSSGPGRGEQYF.

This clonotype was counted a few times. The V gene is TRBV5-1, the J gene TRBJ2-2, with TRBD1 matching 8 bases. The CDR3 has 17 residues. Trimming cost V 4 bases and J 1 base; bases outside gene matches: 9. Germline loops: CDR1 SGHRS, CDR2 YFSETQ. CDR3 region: CASSPMAGGWNTGELFF. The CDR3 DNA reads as TGCGCCAGCAGCCCGATGGCAGGGGGCTGGAACACCGGGGAGCTGTTTTTT.

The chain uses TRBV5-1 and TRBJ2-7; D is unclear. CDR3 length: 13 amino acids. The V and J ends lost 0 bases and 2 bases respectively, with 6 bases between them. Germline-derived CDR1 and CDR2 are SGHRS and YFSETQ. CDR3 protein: CASSLGSAYEQYF. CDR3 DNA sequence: TGCGCCAGCAGCTTGGGCAGCGCCTACGAGCAGTACTTC.

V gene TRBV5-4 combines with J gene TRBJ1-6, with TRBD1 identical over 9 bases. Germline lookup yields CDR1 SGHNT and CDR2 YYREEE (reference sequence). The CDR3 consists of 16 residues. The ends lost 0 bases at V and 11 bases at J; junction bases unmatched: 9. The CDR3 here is CASSLAALGQGPPLHF. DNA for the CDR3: TGTGCCAGCAGCTTGGCCGCGTTGGGACAGGGCCCACCCCTCCACTTT. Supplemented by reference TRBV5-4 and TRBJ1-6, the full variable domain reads ETGVTQSPTHLIKTRGQQVTLRCSSQSGHNTVSWYQQALGQGPQFIFQYYREEENGRGNFPPRFSGLQFPNYSSELNVNALELDDSALYLCASSLAALGQGPPLHFGNGTRLTVT.

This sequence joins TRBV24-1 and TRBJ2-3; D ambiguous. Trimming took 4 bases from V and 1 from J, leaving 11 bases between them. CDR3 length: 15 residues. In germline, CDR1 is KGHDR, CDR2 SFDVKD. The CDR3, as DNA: TGTGCCACCAGTGAAAATGACGGACGCACAGATACGCAGTATTTT. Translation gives CATSENDGRTDTQYF.

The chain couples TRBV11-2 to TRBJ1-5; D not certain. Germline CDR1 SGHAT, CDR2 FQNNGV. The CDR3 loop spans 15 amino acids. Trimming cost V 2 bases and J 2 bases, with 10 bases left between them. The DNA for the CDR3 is TGTGCCAGCAGCTTATCGGATCCCCGCAATCAGCCCCAGCATTTT. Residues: CASSLSDPRNQPQHF.

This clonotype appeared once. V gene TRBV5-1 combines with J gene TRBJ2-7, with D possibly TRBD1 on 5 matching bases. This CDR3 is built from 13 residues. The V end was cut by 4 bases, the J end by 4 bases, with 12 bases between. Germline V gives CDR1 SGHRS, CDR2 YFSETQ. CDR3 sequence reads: CASSPGDRYEQYF. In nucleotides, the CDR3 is TGCGCCAGCAGCCCAGGTGACAGATACGAGCAGTACTTC.

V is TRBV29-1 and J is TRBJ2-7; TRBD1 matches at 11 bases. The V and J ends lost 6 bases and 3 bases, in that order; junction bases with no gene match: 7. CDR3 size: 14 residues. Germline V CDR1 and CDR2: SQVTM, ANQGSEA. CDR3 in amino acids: CSVVPGQGGYEQYF. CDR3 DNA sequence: TGCAGCGTGGTTCCGGGACAGGGGGGCTACGAGCAGTACTTC.

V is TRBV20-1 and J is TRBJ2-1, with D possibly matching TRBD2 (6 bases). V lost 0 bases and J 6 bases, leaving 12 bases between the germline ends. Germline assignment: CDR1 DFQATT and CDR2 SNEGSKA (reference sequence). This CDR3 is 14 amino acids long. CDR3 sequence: CSARDKREANEQFF. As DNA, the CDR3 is TGCAGTGCTAGAGATAAGAGGGAGGCCAATGAGCAGTTCTTC.

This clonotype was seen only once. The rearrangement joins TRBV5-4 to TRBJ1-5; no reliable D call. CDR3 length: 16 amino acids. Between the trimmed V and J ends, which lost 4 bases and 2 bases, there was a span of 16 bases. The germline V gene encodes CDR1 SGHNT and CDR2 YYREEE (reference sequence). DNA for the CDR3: TGTGCCAGCAGCCCCCCCCCAAGGGAGGGCAATCAGCCCCAGCATTTT. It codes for CASSPPPREGNQPQHF.

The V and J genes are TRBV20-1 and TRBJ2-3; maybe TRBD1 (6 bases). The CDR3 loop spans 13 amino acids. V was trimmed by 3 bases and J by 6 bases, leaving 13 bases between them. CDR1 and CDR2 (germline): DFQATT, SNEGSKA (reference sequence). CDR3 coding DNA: TGCAGTGCTAGTCAGGGGTCGACGGATACGCAGTATTTT. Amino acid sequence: CSASQGSTDTQYF.

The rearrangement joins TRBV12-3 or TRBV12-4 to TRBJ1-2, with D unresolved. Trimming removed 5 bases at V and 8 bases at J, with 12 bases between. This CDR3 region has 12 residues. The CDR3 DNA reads TGTGCCAGCAGTGCGGGCTTCGAAGGCTACACCTTC. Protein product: CASSAGFEGYTF.

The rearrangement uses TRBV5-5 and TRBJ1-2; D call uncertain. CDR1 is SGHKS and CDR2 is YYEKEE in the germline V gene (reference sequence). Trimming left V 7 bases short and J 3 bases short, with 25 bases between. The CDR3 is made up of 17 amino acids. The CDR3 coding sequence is TGTGCCAGCCCCGGTAGAAGAAGCCTGATTGTCCACTATGGCTACACCTTC. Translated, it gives CASPGRRSLIVHYGYTF.